The 20 T cell receptor beta chains given below trace back to one sample, sequenced in a study of T-cell reconstitution after alpha-beta-depleted transplantation in children. Molecular barcoding with unique molecular identifiers was used for the TCRbeta library. TCRdb used MiXCR to reprocess the PCR reads, holding one entry per CDR3 protein. The data show fewer than 700,000 distinct CDR3 sequences, with more than 20% seen just once and over 12% held by the top ten. Source: PBMCs, mostly from graft donor cells, taken 360 days after TCRalphabeta/CD19-depleted stem cell transplant. Receptors were obtained from a boy younger than two who had a stem cell transplant for acute myeloid leukemia, so the T cells may come from the graft donor.

This clonotype was picked up many times. The J gene is TRBJ2-7, the V gene TRBV20-1, with 12 bases aligning to TRBD1. Unmatched junction bases numbered 6, after V lost 5 bases and J lost 7 bases. The CDR3 has 13 residues. Germline V gives CDR1 DFQATT, CDR2 SNEGSKA (reference sequence). The CDR3 is CSAGTGGDSEQYF. In nucleotides, the CDR3 is TGCAGTGCTGGGACAGGGGGCGATTCTGAGCAGTACTTC.

The table lists this clonotype with a few counts. This chain links TRBV29-1 with TRBJ1-2; 10 positions agree with TRBD1. Per germline, CDR1 SQVTM and CDR2 ANQGSEA. J lost 12 bases, V lost 5 bases, and 9 bases had no gene match. The CDR3 runs 12 residues. The CDR3 region has the DNA TGCAGCGTTTGGGGACAGGGGATGGTCAACACCTTC. Its protein is CSVWGQGMVNTF.

This chain connects TRBV6-5 to TRBJ2-1; 11 positions match TRBD2. Germline CDR1 MNHEY, CDR2 SVGAGI. The length of the CDR3 is 15 residues. Trimming cost V 7 bases and J 7 bases; bases outside gene matches: 9. CDR3 coding DNA: TGTGCCAGCAATTGGCTAGCGGGGGGTTTGAATGAGCAGTTCTTC. This encodes CASNWLAGGLNEQFF.

This clonotype was counted only a few times. The chain combines TRBV14 with TRBJ1-6; no definite D call. Germline CDR1 and CDR2: SGHDN and FVKESK. This CDR3 comprises 13 residues. V was trimmed by 2 bases and J by 8 bases, leaving 7 bases between them. The CDR3 spells CASSQLTDSPLHF. The CDR3 coding sequence is TGTGCCAGCAGCCAATTAACTGATTCACCCCTCCACTTT.

The chain uses TRBV10-3 and TRBJ2-3; tentative D call: TRBD2 (5 bases). Germline values: CDR1 ENHRY, CDR2 SYGVKD. CDR3 size: 12 residues. V lost 2 bases and J lost 7, with 7 bases in between. CDR3 protein: CAISEGGHTQYF. The CDR3 coding sequence is TGTGCCATCAGTGAGGGAGGTCATACGCAGTATTTT.

This clonotype was seen only a few times. This chain connects TRBV20-1 to TRBJ2-5; TRBD1 is a possible D gene (5 bases). CDR1 and CDR2 from the germline V gene are DFQATT and SNEGSKA (reference sequence). V was pared by 6 bases and J by 4 bases, with 9 bases between. The CDR3 runs to 11 residues. This CDR3 is CSAGRAETQYF. The CDR3 nucleotides read TGCAGTGCAGGCAGGGCAGAGACCCAGTACTTC.

A few counts support this clonotype. The rearrangement links TRBV7-3 to TRBJ2-1; 11 positions match TRBD2. The CDR3 is made up of 15 amino acids. Germline V gene lookup returns CDR1 SGHTA and CDR2 FQGTGA. J gave up 7 bases and V 5 bases, and 7 bases lay outside the gene matches. CDR3 coding DNA: TGTGCCAGCAGCCCTAGACTAGCGGGGCGGAATGAGCAGTTCTTC. Encoded protein: CASSPRLAGRNEQFF.

The chain couples TRBV10-2 to TRBJ2-7; D is unclear. Germline V gives CDR1 WSHSY, CDR2 SAAADI. The germline V and J ends were trimmed by 6 bases and 0 bases, with 9 bases remaining between them. This CDR3 spans 13 amino acids. CDR3 region: CASRAPSSYEQYV. CDR3 bases: TGCGCCAGCAGAGCCCCGAGCTCCTACGAGCAGTACGTC.

There are a few counts of this clonotype. The chain employs TRBV20-1 and TRBJ2-1; 10 nucleotides align to TRBD2. CDR3 length equals 13 residues. Germline V gene data show CDR1 as DFQATT and CDR2 as SNEGSKA (reference sequence). With V trimmed by 2 bases and J by 9 bases, 4 bases remained unmatched. The chain's CDR3 is CSARLAGVTEQFF. CDR3 bases: TGCAGTGCTAGACTAGCGGGGGTCACTGAGCAGTTCTTC.

CDR3 in DNA: TGTGCCAGCAACTCCAGCCCCGGGGGAAATCGTAATGAGCAGTTCTTC. This encodes CASNSSPGGNRNEQFF. The genes are TRBV12-3 or TRBV12-4 and TRBJ2-1, with a possible D match to TRBD2 (6 bases). Trimming pared 7 bases from V and 7 bases from J, leaving 23 bases between. The CDR3 spans 16 residues.

The chain couples TRBV5-1 to TRBJ2-7; D is unclear. CDR3 length: 15 amino acids. Deletions cut 0 bases from V and 2 bases from J, with 12 bases between. Germline V gene data show CDR1 as SGHRS and CDR2 as YFSETQ. DNA of the CDR3: TGCGCCAGCAGCTTGGTGTCCATTCAACCCTACGAGCAGTACTTC. This encodes CASSLVSIQPYEQYF. The whole variable domain, remainder taken from reference TRBV5-1 and TRBJ2-7, is KAGVTQTPRYLIKTRGQQVTLSCSPISGHRSVSWYQQTPGQGLQFLFEYFSETQRNKGNFPGRFSGRQFSNSRSEMNVSTLELGDSALYLCASSLVSIQPYEQYFGPGTRLTVT.

This chain joins TRBV15 and TRBJ1-1; D not resolved. V was trimmed by 5 bases and J by 2 bases, leaving 15 bases between them. The CDR3 has 15 residues. Per the germline V gene, CDR1 is LNHNV and CDR2 is YYDKDF (reference sequence). In DNA, the CDR3 is TGTGCCACCAGCCCGCGGACGGGGAAAAACACTGAAGCTTTCTTT. The encoded protein is CATSPRTGKNTEAFF.

The table lists this clonotype with many counts. The chain is built from TRBV5-1 and TRBJ2-3, with D perhaps TRBD1 (5 bases). Trimming left V 2 bases short and J 6 bases short, with 7 bases between. In germline, CDR1 is SGHRS, CDR2 YFSETQ. The CDR3 totals 12 residues. The CDR3 bases are TGCGCCAGCAGCTTCTCAGGGGATACGCAGTATTTT. This translates into CASSFSGDTQYF.

This clonotype was seen just once. V usage is TRBV4-3 and J usage is TRBJ1-6, with D unclear. The CDR3 loop spans 17 amino acids. Germline CDR1 and CDR2: LGHNA and YSLEER. The V end was cut by 1 base, the J end by 0 bases, with 10 bases between. The CDR3 loop is CASSQAILSSYNSPLHF. The CDR3 DNA reads as TGCGCCAGCAGCCAAGCGATATTGAGCTCCTATAATTCACCCCTCCACTTT.

The J gene is TRBJ2-7, the V gene TRBV7-3; 10 positions match TRBD1. There are 15 residues in the CDR3. Germline lookup yields CDR1 SGHTA and CDR2 FQGTGA. V shed 5 bases and J 7 bases; nucleotides not matched to a gene: 11. The CDR3 sequence: CASSADRGRWDEQYF. The CDR3 DNA reads TGTGCCAGCAGCGCCGACAGGGGGCGATGGGATGAGCAGTACTTC.

This clonotype occurred many times. V is TRBV9 and J is TRBJ2-1, with D possibly matching TRBD1 (5 bases). V was trimmed by 3 bases and J by 0 bases, leaving 10 bases between them. Per the germline V gene, CDR1 is SGDLS and CDR2 is YYNGEE. The CDR3 has 15 residues. This CDR3 is CASSATASSYNEQFF. The CDR3 bases are TGTGCCAGCAGCGCGACAGCGAGCTCCTACAATGAGCAGTTCTTC.

This chain joins TRBV12-3 or TRBV12-4 and TRBJ1-1, with D possibly matching TRBD1 (6 bases). Between the trimmed V and J ends, which lost 8 bases and 7 bases, there was a span of 17 bases. This CDR3 is built from 13 residues. The CDR3 nucleotides are TGTGCCAGCCGGTCCTGGGGGGCGAATGAAGCTTTCTTT. It yields the protein CASRSWGANEAFF.

Only a few counts were recorded for this clonotype. The J gene is TRBJ2-1, the V gene TRBV10-3, with TRBD2 matching 14 bases. Per the germline V gene, CDR1 is ENHRY and CDR2 is SYGVKD. This CDR3 has 21 amino acids. After removal of 2 bases from V and 0 bases from J, the junction contained 12 bases not matched to a gene. DNA of the CDR3: TGTGCCATCAGTGAGATGCCCGGGACTAGCGGGGGTCAAAGCTCCTACAATGAGCAGTTCTTC. Translating it yields CAISEMPGTSGGQSSYNEQFF.

As concerns this clonotype: The conserved phenylalanine or tryptophan normally closing the CDR3 is absent here, so this likely arose from a read error. The chain links TRBV6-5 to TRBJ1-2; D unclear. V was pared by 6 bases and J by 3 bases, with 14 bases between. The CDR3 runs to 14 residues. Germline loops: CDR1 MNHEY, CDR2 SVGAGI. The CDR3 reads CASRYIDTDYGYTC. CDR3 DNA sequence: TGTGCCAGCAGATACATCGACACGGACTATGGCTACACCTGC.

The chain joins TRBV4-3 to TRBJ2-2; a weak D match, TRBD1 (6 bases). The V gene's germline CDR1 is LGHNA and CDR2 YSLEER. The germline V and J ends were trimmed by 4 bases and 3 bases, with 21 bases remaining between them. The CDR3 is made up of 18 amino acids. The CDR3 DNA is TGCGCCAGCAGCCTCGAATATTTACAGGGCTCGTACACCGGGGAGCTGTTTTTT. It translates to CASSLEYLQGSYTGELFF.